Below are 4 T cell receptor beta chains sequenced from a single sample in a study of blood T cell repertoires in COVID-19. The data were produced by immunoSEQ multiplex PCR, yet TCRdb's version contains in-frame clones alone and is incomplete. The sample includes 140,000 to 150,000 clones, around 90% seen only once; the top ten take over 4%. Sample: PBMCs or T cells enriched from blood (not recorded which). These TCRs come from a woman in her thirties or forties who had been exposed to COVID-19.

This rearrangement joins TRBV12-3 or TRBV12-4 to TRBJ1-5, with TRBD1 matching 8 bases. The CDR3 is made up of 13 amino acids. Trimming removed 6 bases from V and 2 bases from J; junction bases left unmatched: 0. CDR3 in DNA: TGTGCCAGCAGGACAGGGGGCAATCAGCCCCAGCATTTT. It is translated as CASRTGGNQPQHF.

This clone was recorded only once. The V and J genes are TRBV3-1 (or the pseudogene TRBV3-2) and TRBJ2-3; D may be TRBD1 (5 bases). Germline CDR1 and CDR2: LGHDT and YNNKEL (reference sequence). Deletions cut 3 bases from V and 2 bases from J, with 18 bases between. This CDR3 spans 17 amino acids. The CDR3, as DNA: TGTGCCAGCAGCCACCTAAGGGGTTTGGGAAACACAGATACGCAGTATTTT. Translated, it gives CASSHLRGLGNTDTQYF.

The chain is built from TRBV2 and TRBJ1-5; the match to TRBD1 covers 9 bases. The V gene's germline CDR1 is SNHLY and CDR2 FYNNEI. J lost 6 bases, V lost 2 bases, and 8 bases had no gene match. This CDR3 is 16 amino acids long. CDR3 in DNA: TGTGCCAGCAGTGAAAGTACAGGGGGCGTAAGTCAGCCCCAGCATTTT. This gives the protein CASSESTGGVSQPQHF.

This clone occurred once. The J gene is TRBJ2-7, the V gene TRBV10-3; 8 bases map to TRBD1. V shed 7 bases and J 0 bases; nucleotides not matched to a gene: 5. Germline loops: CDR1 ENHRY, CDR2 SYGVKD. The CDR3 is 14 residues long. CDR3 region: CAITSGTGSYEQYF. CDR3 bases: TGTGCCATCACCTCCGGGACAGGCTCCTACGAGCAGTACTTC.